The 8 T cell receptor beta chains listed next were all sequenced from one sample in a study of cytomegalovirus exposure and HLA in healthy donors. Amplification used 60 Vbeta primers and 13 Jbeta primers. The repertoire was sequenced with immunoSEQ multiplex PCR; TCRdb's copy has only in-frame clones and lacks some. Of about 150,000 clones detected, under 85% appear once; the ten largest clones hold roughly 2.8%. Specimen: PBMCs. These receptors came from a young man in good health and CMV-seronegative.

V is TRBV7-9 and J is TRBJ2-7, with D maybe TRBD1 (7 bases). This CDR3 has 15 amino acids. Germline V gene data show CDR1 as SEHNR and CDR2 as FQNEAQ (reference sequence). Trimming pared 0 bases from V and 6 bases from J, leaving 15 bases between. CDR3 protein: CASSLATGEVREQYF. CDR3 coding DNA: TGTGCCAGCAGCTTAGCAACAGGGGAGGTTCGCGAGCAGTACTTC.

This clone was counted between two and nine times. This chain links TRBV5-8 with TRBJ1-6; D is ambiguous. Germline CDR1 and CDR2: SGHTS and YDEGEE. The CDR3 is 15 residues long. V lost 6 bases to trimming and J lost 3 bases, with 13 bases between them. Here the CDR3 DNA reads TGTGCCAGCACCCTTACCGGGATCTATAATTCACCCCTCCACTTT. Amino acid sequence: CASTLTGIYNSPLHF.

DNA for the CDR3: TGTGCCAGTAGGCCGGGACAGCGTGAAAAACTGTTTTTT. This sequence encodes CASRPGQREKLFF. The rearrangement links TRBV19 to TRBJ1-4; 7 positions agree with TRBD1. This CDR3 region has 13 residues. From germline, CDR1 is LNHDA and CDR2 SQIVND (reference sequence). The ends lost 6 bases at V and 7 bases at J; junction bases unmatched: 5.

V usage is TRBV2 and J usage is TRBJ1-1; a possible D gene is TRBD1 (6 bases). The length of the CDR3 is 15 residues. Between the trimmed V and J ends, which lost 5 bases and 0 bases, there was a span of 13 bases. Germline V gene data show CDR1 as SNHLY and CDR2 as FYNNEI. CDR3 coding DNA: TGTGCCAGCAGTTTCCCGACAGGAATGAACACTGAAGCTTTCTTT. Protein sequence: CASSFPTGMNTEAFF.

The chain's CDR3 is CASSLGGMNTEAFF. As DNA, the CDR3 is TGTGCCAGCAGCTTGGGCGGCATGAACACTGAAGCTTTCTTT. The chain is built from TRBV5-6 and TRBJ1-1; no clear D. CDR3 length: 14 residues. Germline V gene lookup returns CDR1 SGHDT and CDR2 YYEEEE. The V gene lost 0 bases and the J gene lost 0 bases, with 6 bases spanning the gap.

The CDR3 sequence is CASSYSPEDNEQFF. In DNA, the CDR3 is TGTGCCAGCAGTTACTCACCAGAGGACAATGAGCAGTTCTTC. V is TRBV6-5 and J is TRBJ2-1, with D unclear. V lost 0 bases and J 5 bases, leaving 8 bases between the germline ends. Germline V CDR1 and CDR2: MNHEY, SVGAGI. The CDR3 covers 14 residues.

A single count supports this clone. This chain connects TRBV28 to TRBJ1-4; the D is unclear. The germline V gene has CDR1 MDHEN and CDR2 SYDVKM. V was trimmed by 3 bases and J by 0 bases, leaving 5 bases between them. The CDR3 is made up of 14 amino acids. The CDR3, as DNA: TGTGCCAGCAGTTTCGGAGCAACTAATGAAAAACTGTTTTTT. Amino acids: CASSFGATNEKLFF.

The chain recombines TRBV21-1 with TRBJ1-6. TRBV21-1 is given as a pseudogene. CDR3 length: 16 residues. CDR3 protein: CASSKRLNGICSPLHF. CDR3 bases: TGTGCCAGCAGCAAAAGGCTAAACGGGATATGCTCACCCCTCCACTTT.